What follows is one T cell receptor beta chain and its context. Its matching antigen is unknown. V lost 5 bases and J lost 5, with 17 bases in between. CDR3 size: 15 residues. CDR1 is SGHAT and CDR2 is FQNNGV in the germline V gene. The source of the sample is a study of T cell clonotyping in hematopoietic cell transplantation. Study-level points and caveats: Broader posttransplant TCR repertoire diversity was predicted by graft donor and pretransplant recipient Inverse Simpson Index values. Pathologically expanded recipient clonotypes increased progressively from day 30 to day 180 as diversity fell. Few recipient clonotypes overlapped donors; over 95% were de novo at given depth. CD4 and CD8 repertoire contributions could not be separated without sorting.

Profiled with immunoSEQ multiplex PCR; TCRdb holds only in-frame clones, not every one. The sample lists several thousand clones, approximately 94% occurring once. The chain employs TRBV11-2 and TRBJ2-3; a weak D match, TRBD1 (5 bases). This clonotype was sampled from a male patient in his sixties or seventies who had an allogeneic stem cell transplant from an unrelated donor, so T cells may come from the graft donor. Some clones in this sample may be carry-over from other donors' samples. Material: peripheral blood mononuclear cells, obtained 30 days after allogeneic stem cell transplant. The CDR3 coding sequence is TGTGCCAGCAGCCACGCCGCCAGGGCGGTAGATACGCAGTATTTT. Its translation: CASSHAARAVDTQYF.